One T cell receptor (beta chain) is described in this entry. Its target is not known. Compared with germline, one end of the junction differs, possibly owing to a read error. TCRdb ran MiXCR on the 5' RACE reads and lists one entry per CDR3 protein. The repertoire consists of 350,000 to 500,000 distinct CDR3 sequences, with 15% to 20% occurring once and the leading ten covering 20% to 25%. The CDR3 runs to 13 residues. CDR1 and CDR2 from the germline V gene are MNHEY and SMNVEV (reference sequence). This sample is drawn from a study of T-cell memory formation after mild COVID-19. Study conclusions and caveats: The appearance of some responding clones in pre-infection memory suggested that cross-reactive memory joined.

The TCR originated in a man younger than 35 who had mild COVID-19 (a few samples of this study predate the infection). Cell type and time point are not known. The gene calls are TRBV27 and TRBJ2-5; perhaps TRBD2 as D (6 bases). Sequenced material: PBMCs or a T cell subset sorted from them (not recorded which). The CDR3 region has the DNA TGTGCCAGCAGTTATCGGACTACCGGGACGGATTCCTTC. Translation gives CASSYRTTGTDSF.